Listed here are 18 T cell receptor beta chains from one sample, sequenced in a study of T cell responses to AZD1222 COVID-19 vaccine. The method was immunoSEQ multiplex PCR; TCRdb's version includes in-frame clones alone and lacks a portion of them. The table has 200,000 to 250,000 clones, around 93% seen once; the top ten hold roughly 0.99%. Sample: peripheral blood, taken on day 0 of MenACWY control vaccination. The source of these receptors is an adult in good health.

This sequence joins TRBV5-6 and TRBJ2-3; D gene unclear. The CDR3 runs to 11 residues. Germline V CDR1 and CDR2: SGHDT, YYEEEE. V gave up 4 bases and J gave up 8 bases, with 8 bases separating them. This CDR3 is CASSQASTQYF. DNA for the CDR3: TGTGCCAGCAGCCAAGCGTCTACGCAGTATTTT.

The chain combines TRBV19 with TRBJ2-6; possible D gene TRBD2, 6 bases. V was cut by 5 bases and J by 2 bases, with 19 bases left in between. Germline CDR1 and CDR2: LNHDA and SQIVND (reference sequence). The CDR3 has 18 residues. CDR3 amino acids: CASSLYTREFAGANVLTF. DNA of the CDR3: TGTGCCAGTAGTTTGTATACGCGGGAATTCGCTGGGGCCAACGTCCTGACTTTC.

This rearrangement joins TRBV20-1 to TRBJ1-4; D ambiguous. The CDR3 totals 11 residues. Germline V gene lookup returns CDR1 DFQATT and CDR2 SNEGSKA (reference sequence). V was pared by 6 bases and J by 8 bases, with 10 bases between. The CDR3 here is CSAWWEEKLFF. Here the CDR3 DNA reads TGCAGTGCCTGGTGGGAGGAAAAACTGTTTTTT.

This chain links TRBV3-1 (or the pseudogene TRBV3-2) with TRBJ1-1; D ambiguous. V gave up 0 bases and J gave up 4 bases, with 12 bases separating them. Germline loops: CDR1 LGHDT, CDR2 YNNKEL (reference sequence). This CDR3 region has 15 residues. The CDR3: CASSQERARGTEAFF. The CDR3 DNA is TGTGCCAGCAGCCAAGAGCGGGCGAGAGGCACTGAAGCTTTCTTT.

The gene calls are TRBV19 and TRBJ2-3; D gene unclear. This CDR3 spans 12 amino acids. The germline CDR1 and CDR2 sequences are LNHDA and SQIVND (reference sequence). Trimming removed 4 bases from V and 4 bases from J, with 6 bases in between. CDR3 residues: CASSRKADTQYF. In DNA, the CDR3 is TGTGCCAGTAGTAGGAAGGCAGATACGCAGTATTTT.

The chain is built from TRBV6-5 and TRBJ2-1; TRBD1 or TRBD2 may be the D gene (5 bases each). Per the germline V gene, CDR1 is MNHEY and CDR2 is SVGAGI. The CDR3 is made up of 12 amino acids. Trimming cost V 2 bases and J 8 bases, with 7 bases left between them. The CDR3, as DNA: TGTGCCAGCAGTTACGGGGGTTATGAGCAGTTCTTC. Translated: CASSYGGYEQFF.

Written as DNA, the CDR3 is TGTGCCAGCAGTCCACAGGGGATTGACGGCTACACCTTC. Translating it yields CASSPQGIDGYTF. The chain carries TRBV27 and TRBJ1-2; 7 bases match TRBD1. Germline values: CDR1 MNHEY, CDR2 SMNVEV (reference sequence). The CDR3 runs 13 residues. With 5 bases clipped from V and 8 bases from J, the junction kept 8 bases outside the gene matches.

This clone appeared once. The chain joins TRBV2 to TRBJ1-1; D not resolved. Germline CDR1 SNHLY, CDR2 FYNNEI. V was pared by 4 bases and J by 2 bases, with 14 bases between. This CDR3 has 15 residues. CDR3 coding DNA: TGTGCCAGCAGTGCCCCGGACCTCTCCAACACTGAAGCTTTCTTT. It encodes CASSAPDLSNTEAFF.

The rearrangement links TRBV7-3 to TRBJ2-3; 11 nucleotides agree with TRBD2. This CDR3 is built from 16 residues. V lost 5 bases to trimming and J lost 4 bases; unmatched junction nucleotides: 8. Germline assignment: CDR1 SGHTA and CDR2 FQGTGA. The chain's CDR3 is CASSLIAGGLPDTQYF. The CDR3 coding sequence is TGTGCCAGCAGCCTGATAGCGGGGGGGCTCCCAGATACGCAGTATTTT.

The chain carries TRBV5-8 and TRBJ2-4; D unresolved. CDR3 length: 15 residues. Germline assignment: CDR1 SGHTS and CDR2 YDEGEE. V was pared by 3 bases and J by 0 bases, with 10 bases between. The CDR3 is CASSSLGLAKNIQYF. CDR3 nucleotide sequence: TGTGCCAGCAGCTCGCTTGGGTTAGCCAAAAACATTCAGTACTTC.

This chain joins TRBV11-3 and TRBJ2-2; 9 bases align to TRBD1. V dropped 6 bases and J dropped 7; count of bases not matched to a gene: 3. Per germline, CDR1 SGHNT and CDR2 YENEEA. CDR3 length: 13 amino acids. The CDR3 reads CASRPTGGGELFF. The CDR3 DNA follows: TGTGCCAGCAGGCCGACAGGGGGCGGGGAGCTGTTTTTT.

V usage is TRBV5-1 and J usage is TRBJ1-2, with D possibly matching TRBD1 (5 bases). V lost 0 bases, J lost 8 bases, and 17 bases lay in between. CDR3 length equals 15 residues. Germline lookup yields CDR1 SGHRS and CDR2 YFSETQ. The CDR3 here is CASSLAIQGVEGYTF. DNA for the CDR3: TGCGCCAGCAGCTTGGCCATCCAAGGGGTCGAGGGCTACACCTTC.

The V and J genes are TRBV10-3 and TRBJ2-7; a weak D match, TRBD1 (5 bases). Germline CDR1 reads ENHRY; CDR2 reads SYGVKD. The CDR3 spans 15 residues. V was cut by 2 bases and J by 0 bases, with 11 bases left in between. In DNA form, the CDR3 reads TGTGCCATCAGTGAGATAAGAGACAGCTCCTACGAGCAGTACTTC. This gives the protein CAISEIRDSSYEQYF.

The chain carries TRBV29-1 and TRBJ1-1; D is ambiguous. V gave up 5 bases and J gave up 3 bases, with 10 bases separating them. The CDR3 loop spans 12 amino acids. Germline lookup yields CDR1 SQVTM and CDR2 ANQGSEA. The DNA of the CDR3 is TGCAGCGTTTGGGGTAGCGACACTGAAGCTTTCTTT. Translating it yields CSVWGSDTEAFF.

The CDR3 DNA is TGTGCCAGCAGCCACCAGCGGGGGGCAAACACCGGGGAGCTGTTTTTT. It is translated as CASSHQRGANTGELFF. V is TRBV7-2 and J is TRBJ2-2; 9 bases line up with TRBD2. The germline V gene encodes CDR1 SGHTA and CDR2 FQGNSA. The V and J ends lost 5 bases and 2 bases, in that order; junction bases with no gene match: 6. The CDR3 runs to 16 residues.

The chain joins TRBV6-6 to TRBJ1-1; D is ambiguous. Germline V lookup: CDR1 MNHNY, CDR2 SVGAGI (reference sequence). Trimming shortened V by 2 bases and J by 1 base, and 5 bases separated the two germline ends. CDR3 length equals 13 residues. The DNA of the CDR3 is TGTGCCAGCAGTTACCTTGAGAACACTGAAGCTTTCTTT. It specifies CASSYLENTEAFF.

This chain connects TRBV5-1 to TRBJ2-1; 8 bases agree with TRBD2. Germline loops: CDR1 SGHRS, CDR2 YFSETQ. This CDR3 region has 15 residues. The J segment lost 1 base and the V segment lost 3 bases, leaving 3 bases of the junction unmatched. The DNA of the CDR3 is TGCGCCAGCAGCTCCGGGGGGGCGTCCTACAATGAGCAGTTCTTC. Protein sequence: CASSSGGASYNEQFF. Variable domain in full (rest from reference TRBV5-1 and TRBJ2-1): KAGVTQTPRYLIKTRGQQVTLSCSPISGHRSVSWYQQTPGQGLQFLFEYFSETQRNKGNFPGRFSGRQFSNSRSEMNVSTLELGDSALYLCASSSGGASYNEQFFGPGTRLTVL.

This chain joins TRBV4-2 and TRBJ1-5, with D maybe TRBD1 (5 bases). Trimming pared 0 bases from V and 6 bases from J, leaving 15 bases between. In germline, CDR1 is LGHNA, CDR2 YNFKEQ. This CDR3 is built from 16 residues. The DNA for the CDR3 is TGTGCCAGCAGCCAAGACCCCCGGGGGGGGTTTCAGCCCCAGCATTTT. Residues: CASSQDPRGGFQPQHF.